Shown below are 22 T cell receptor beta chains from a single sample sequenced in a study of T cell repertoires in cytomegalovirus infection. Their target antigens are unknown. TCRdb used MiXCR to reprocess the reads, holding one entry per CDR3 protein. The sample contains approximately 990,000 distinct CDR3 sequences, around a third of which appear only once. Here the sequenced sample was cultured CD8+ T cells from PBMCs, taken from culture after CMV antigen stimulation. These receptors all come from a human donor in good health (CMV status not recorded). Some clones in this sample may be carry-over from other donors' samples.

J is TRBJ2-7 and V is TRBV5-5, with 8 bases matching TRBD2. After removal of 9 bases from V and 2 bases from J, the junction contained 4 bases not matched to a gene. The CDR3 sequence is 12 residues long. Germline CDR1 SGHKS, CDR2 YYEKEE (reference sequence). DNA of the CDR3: TGTGCCACCGGGGGGGCCCCCTACGAGCAGTACTTC. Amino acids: CATGGAPYEQYF.

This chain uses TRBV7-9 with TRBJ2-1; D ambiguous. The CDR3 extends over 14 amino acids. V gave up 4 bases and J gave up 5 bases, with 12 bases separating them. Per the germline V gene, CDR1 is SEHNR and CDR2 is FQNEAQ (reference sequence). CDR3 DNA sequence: TGTGCCAGCAGCTCCCCAGAATTGGACAATGAGCAGTTCTTC. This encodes CASSSPELDNEQFF.

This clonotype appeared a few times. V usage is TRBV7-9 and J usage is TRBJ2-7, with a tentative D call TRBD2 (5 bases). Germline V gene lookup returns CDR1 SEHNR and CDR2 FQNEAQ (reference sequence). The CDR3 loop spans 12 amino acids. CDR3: CVVGGSTYEQYV. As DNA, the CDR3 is TGTGTCGTGGGCGGGTCCACCTACGAGCAGTACGTC.

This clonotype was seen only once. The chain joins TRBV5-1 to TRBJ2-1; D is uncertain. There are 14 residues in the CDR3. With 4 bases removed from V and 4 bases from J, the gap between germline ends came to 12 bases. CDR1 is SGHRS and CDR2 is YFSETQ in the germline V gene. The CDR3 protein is CASSVGIGYNEQFF. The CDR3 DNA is TGCGCCAGCAGCGTGGGGATCGGGTACAATGAGCAGTTCTTC. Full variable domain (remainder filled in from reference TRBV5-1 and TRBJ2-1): KAGVTQTPRYLIKTRGQQVTLSCSPISGHRSVSWYQQTPGQGLQFLFEYFSETQRNKGNFPGRFSGRQFSNSRSEMNVSTLELGDSALYLCASSVGIGYNEQFFGPGTRLTVL.

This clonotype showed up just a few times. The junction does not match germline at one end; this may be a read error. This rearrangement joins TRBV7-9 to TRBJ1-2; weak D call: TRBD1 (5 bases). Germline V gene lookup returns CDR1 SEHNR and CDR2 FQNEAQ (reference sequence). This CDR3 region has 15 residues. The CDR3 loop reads CVSSLVQARGNGYTF. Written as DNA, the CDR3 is TGTGTCAGCAGCTTAGTGCAGGCTAGGGGAAATGGCTACACCTTC.

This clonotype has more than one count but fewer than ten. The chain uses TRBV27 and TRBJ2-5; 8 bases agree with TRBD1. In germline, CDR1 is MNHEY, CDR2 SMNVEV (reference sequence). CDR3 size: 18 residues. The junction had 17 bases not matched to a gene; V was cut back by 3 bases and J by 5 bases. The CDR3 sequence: CASSLGTGRFPPRETQYF. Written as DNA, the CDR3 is TGTGCCAGCAGTTTGGGGACAGGACGGTTCCCCCCACGGGAGACCCAGTACTTC.

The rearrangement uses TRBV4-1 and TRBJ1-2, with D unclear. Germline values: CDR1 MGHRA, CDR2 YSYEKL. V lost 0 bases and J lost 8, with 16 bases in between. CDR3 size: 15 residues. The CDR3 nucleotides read TGCGCCAGCAGCCAAGAACCCCTAGGTTACGGAGGCTACACCTTC. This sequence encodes CASSQEPLGYGGYTF.

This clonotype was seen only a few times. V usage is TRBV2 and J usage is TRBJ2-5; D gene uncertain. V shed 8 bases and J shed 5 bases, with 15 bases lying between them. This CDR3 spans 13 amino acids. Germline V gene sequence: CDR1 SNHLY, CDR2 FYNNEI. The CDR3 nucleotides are TGTGCCAGCCTGGGCAGGTTGGGTGAGACCCAGTACTTC. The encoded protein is CASLGRLGETQYF.

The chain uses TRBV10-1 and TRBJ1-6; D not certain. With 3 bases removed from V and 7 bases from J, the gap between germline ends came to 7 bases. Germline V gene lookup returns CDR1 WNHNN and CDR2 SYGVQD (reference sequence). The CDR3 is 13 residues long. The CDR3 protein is CASSDPPNSPLHF. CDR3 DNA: TGCGCCAGCAGTGACCCACCCAATTCACCCCTCCACTTT.

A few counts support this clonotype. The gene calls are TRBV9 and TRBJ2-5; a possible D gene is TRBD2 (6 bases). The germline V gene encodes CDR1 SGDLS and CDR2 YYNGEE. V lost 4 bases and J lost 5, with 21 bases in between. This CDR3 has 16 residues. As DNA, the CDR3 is TGTGCCAGCAGCCCAACGGGAGACACCGGGCGGGAGACCCAGTACTTC. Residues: CASSPTGDTGRETQYF.

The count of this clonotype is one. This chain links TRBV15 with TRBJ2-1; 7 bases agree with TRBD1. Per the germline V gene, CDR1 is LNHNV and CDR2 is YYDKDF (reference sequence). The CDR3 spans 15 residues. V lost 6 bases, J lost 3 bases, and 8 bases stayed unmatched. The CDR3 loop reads CATRPDRDLYNEQFF. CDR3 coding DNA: TGTGCCACCAGGCCCGACAGGGACCTCTACAATGAGCAGTTCTTC. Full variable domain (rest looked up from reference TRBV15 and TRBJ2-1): DAMVIQNPRYQVTQFGKPVTLSCSQTLNHNVMYWYQQKSSQAPKLLFHYYDKDFNNEADTPDNFQSRRPNTSFCFLDIRSPGLGDTAMYLCATRPDRDLYNEQFFGPGTRLTVL.

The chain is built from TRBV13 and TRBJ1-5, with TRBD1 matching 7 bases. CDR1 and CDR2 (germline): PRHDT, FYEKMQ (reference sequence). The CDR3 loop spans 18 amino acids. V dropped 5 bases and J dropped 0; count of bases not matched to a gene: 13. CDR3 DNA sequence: TGTGCCAGCAGCCGAGGTGGCAGGGGGAGCCTTAGCAATCAGCCCCAGCATTTT. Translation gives CASSRGGRGSLSNQPQHF.

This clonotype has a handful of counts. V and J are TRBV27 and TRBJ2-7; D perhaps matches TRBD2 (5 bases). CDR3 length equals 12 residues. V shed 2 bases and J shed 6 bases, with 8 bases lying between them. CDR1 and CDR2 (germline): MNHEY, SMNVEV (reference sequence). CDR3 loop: CASSLPGSEQYF. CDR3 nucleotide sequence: TGTGCCAGCAGTTTACCGGGATCCGAGCAGTACTTC.

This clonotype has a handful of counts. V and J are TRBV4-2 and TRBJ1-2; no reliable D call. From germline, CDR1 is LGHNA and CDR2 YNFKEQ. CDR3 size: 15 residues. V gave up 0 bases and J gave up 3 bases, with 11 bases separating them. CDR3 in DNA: TGTGCCAGCAGCCAAGATCTGGAGCTTTACTATGGCTACACCTTC. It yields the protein CASSQDLELYYGYTF.

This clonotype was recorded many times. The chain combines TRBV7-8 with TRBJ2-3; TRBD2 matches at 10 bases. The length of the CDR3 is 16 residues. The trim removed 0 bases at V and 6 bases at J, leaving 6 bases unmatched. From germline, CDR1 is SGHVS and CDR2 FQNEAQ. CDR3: CASSLALAGGPDTQYF. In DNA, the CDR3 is TGTGCCAGCAGCTTAGCGTTAGCGGGGGGCCCCGATACGCAGTATTTT.

The CDR3 region has the DNA TGTGCCAGCGTGAAGCAGGGGTCCGGGGAGCTGTTTTTT. It specifies CASVKQGSGELFF. The genes are TRBV27 and TRBJ2-2; tentative D call: TRBD1 (6 bases). CDR3 length equals 13 residues. Germline CDR1 reads MNHEY; CDR2 reads SMNVEV (reference sequence). Trimming took off 8 bases at V and 6 bases at J, with 13 bases between the two ends.

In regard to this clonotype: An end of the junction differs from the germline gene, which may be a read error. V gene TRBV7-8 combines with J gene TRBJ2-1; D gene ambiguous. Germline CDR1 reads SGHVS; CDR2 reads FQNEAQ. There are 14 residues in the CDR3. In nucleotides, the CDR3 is TGTGTCAGCAGTTTAGCAGGTTCCTACAATGAGCAGTTCTTC. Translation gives CVSSLAGSYNEQFF.

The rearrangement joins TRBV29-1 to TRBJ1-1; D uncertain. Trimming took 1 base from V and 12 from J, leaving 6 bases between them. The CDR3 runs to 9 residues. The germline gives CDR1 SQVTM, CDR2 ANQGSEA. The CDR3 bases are TGCAGCGTTGAAGGAATAACTTTCTTT. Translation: CSVEGITFF.

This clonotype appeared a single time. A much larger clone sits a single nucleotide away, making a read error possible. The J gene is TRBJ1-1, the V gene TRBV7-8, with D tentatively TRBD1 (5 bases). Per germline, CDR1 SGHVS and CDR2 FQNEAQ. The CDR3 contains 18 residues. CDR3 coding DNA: TGTGCCAGCAGCTTAGAACCCAGGGTAGGGGTCTTGAACACTAAAGCTTTCTTT. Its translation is CASSLEPRVGVLNTKAFF.

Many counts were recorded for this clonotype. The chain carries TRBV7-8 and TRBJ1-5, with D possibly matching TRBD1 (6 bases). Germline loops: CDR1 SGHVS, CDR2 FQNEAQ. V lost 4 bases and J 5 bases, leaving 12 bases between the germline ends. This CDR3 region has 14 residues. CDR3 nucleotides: TGTGCCAGCAGCTACCGGGACAATGATCAGCCCCAGCATTTT. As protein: CASSYRDNDQPQHF.

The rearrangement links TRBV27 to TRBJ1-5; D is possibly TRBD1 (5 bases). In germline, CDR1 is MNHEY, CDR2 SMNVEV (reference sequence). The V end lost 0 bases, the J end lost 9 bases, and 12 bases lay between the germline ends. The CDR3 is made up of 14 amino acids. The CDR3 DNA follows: TGTGCCAGCAGTTTATCGTCGGGGGTAGGGCCCCAGCATTTT. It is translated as CASSLSSGVGPQHF.

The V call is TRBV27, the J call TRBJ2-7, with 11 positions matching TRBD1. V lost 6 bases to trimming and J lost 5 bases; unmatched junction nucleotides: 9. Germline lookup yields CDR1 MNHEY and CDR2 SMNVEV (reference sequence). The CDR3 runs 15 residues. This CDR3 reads CASRRTGGSWDEQYV. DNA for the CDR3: TGTGCCAGCAGGAGGACAGGGGGCAGTTGGGACGAGCAGTACGTC.